Presented here are 7 T cell receptor beta chains from one specimen sequenced in a study of blood T cell repertoires in COVID-19. Libraries were prepared by immunoSEQ multiplex PCR; TCRdb keeps only in-frame clonotypes and omits some of them. This sample has some 85,000 clones, with more than 65% found just once. The sample taken for sequencing was peripheral blood. These TCRs come from an elderly woman with active or convalescent COVID-19.

The chain employs TRBV6-5 and TRBJ1-1; 8 bases line up with TRBD1. Germline CDR1 reads MNHEY; CDR2 reads SVGAGI. CDR3 length: 15 amino acids. Losses at the gene ends were 7 bases for V and 4 bases for J; bases not matched to a gene: 11. The CDR3 sequence: CASTPGQGRITEAFF. CDR3 nucleotide sequence: TGTGCCAGCACCCCAGGACAGGGAAGGATCACTGAAGCTTTCTTT.

CDR3 protein: CASSPRTGISEAFF. CDR3 bases: TGTGCCAGCAGCCCCCGGACAGGGATCTCTGAAGCTTTCTTT. The rearrangement links TRBV3-1 (or the pseudogene TRBV3-2) to TRBJ1-1; 8 nucleotides align to TRBD1. J was trimmed by 6 bases and V by 4 bases; bases with no gene match: 7. This CDR3 contains 14 residues. Germline lookup yields CDR1 LGHDT and CDR2 YNNKEL (reference sequence).

This rearrangement joins TRBV6-1 to TRBJ1-2, with D possibly matching TRBD1 (5 bases). V gave up 3 bases and J gave up 1 base, with 6 bases separating them. This CDR3 comprises 13 residues. The germline CDR1 and CDR2 sequences are MNHNS and SASEGT. This CDR3 reads CASSDRDNYGYTF. The CDR3 region has the DNA TGTGCCAGCAGTGACAGGGATAACTATGGCTACACCTTC.

The rearrangement joins TRBV18 to TRBJ1-2; 10 bases map to TRBD1. The CDR3 is 14 residues long. V was pared by 5 bases and J by 7 bases, with 7 bases of the junction left unmatched. CDR1 is KGHSH, CDR2 LQKENI, per germline. In nucleotides, the CDR3 is TGTGCCAGCTCATACTACGACAGGGGGCTTGGCTACACCTTC. This codes for CASSYYDRGLGYTF.

V usage is TRBV4-3 and J usage is TRBJ2-7; D is uncertain. The CDR3 runs to 15 residues. Trimming stripped 0 bases from V and 3 bases from J, with 12 bases between. Germline V CDR1 and CDR2: LGHNA, YSLEER. CDR3 nucleotides: TGCGCCAGCAGCCAAGATGCGTCTCCGAACTACGAGCAGTACTTC. Translation gives CASSQDASPNYEQYF.

The J gene is TRBJ2-3, the V gene TRBV27, with 8 bases identical to TRBD2. CDR1 MNHEY and CDR2 SMNVEV come from the germline V gene (reference sequence). The CDR3 extends over 15 amino acids. Losses at the gene ends were 7 bases for V and 2 bases for J; bases not matched to a gene: 8. This chain's CDR3 is CASTLSGAITDTQYF. The CDR3 nucleotides read TGTGCCAGCACCCTTAGCGGGGCCATCACAGATACGCAGTATTTT.

This clone was observed a few times. Because the CDR3's place on the DNA is in doubt, the DNA is left out and the CDR3 is given as listed by TCRdb. The V and J genes are TRBV2 and TRBJ1-2. The length of the CDR3 is 13 amino acids, counting both ends. Germline V gene data show CDR1 as SNHLY and CDR2 as FYNNEI. The CDR3 spells CASSAPLWGEGTF.